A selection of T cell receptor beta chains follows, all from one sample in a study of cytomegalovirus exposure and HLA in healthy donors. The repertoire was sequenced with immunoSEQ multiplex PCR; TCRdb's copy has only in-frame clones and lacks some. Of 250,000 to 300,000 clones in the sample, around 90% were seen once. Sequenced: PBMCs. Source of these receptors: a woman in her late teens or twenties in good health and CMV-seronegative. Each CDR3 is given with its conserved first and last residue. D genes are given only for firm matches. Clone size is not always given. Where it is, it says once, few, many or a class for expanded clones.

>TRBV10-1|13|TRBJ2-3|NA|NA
TGCGCCACAGGGGGGTCCGCCACAGATACGCAGTATTTT
CATGGSATDTQYF
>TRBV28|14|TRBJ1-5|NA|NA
TGTGCCAGCAGTTCCGACAAAATCACTCAGCCCCAGCATTTT
CASSSDKITQPQHF
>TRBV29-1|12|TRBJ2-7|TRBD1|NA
TGCAGCGTTGTGCACAGGGGCTACGAGCAGTACTTC
CSVVHRGYEQYF
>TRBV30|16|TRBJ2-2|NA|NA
TGTGCCTGGAGTGTACAGACAGAACCGAACACCGGGGAGCTGTTTTTT
CAWSVQTEPNTGELFF
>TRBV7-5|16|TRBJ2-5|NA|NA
TGTGTCAGAAGCTTAGTCCAACAGGGGGCGGGAGAGACCCAGTACTTC
CVRSLVQQGAGETQYF
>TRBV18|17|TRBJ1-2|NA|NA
TGTGCCAGCTCACCCCGGGGAGGCGGACGGTTTAACTATGGCTACACCTTC
CASSPRGGGRFNYGYTF
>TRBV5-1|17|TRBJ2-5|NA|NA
TGCGCCAGCAGCCTTACCAATAGCTTGCCGCCGCAAGAGACCCAGTACTTC
CASSLTNSLPPQETQYF
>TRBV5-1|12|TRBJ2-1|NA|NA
TGCGCCAGCAGCTTGGTAGCCTATGAGCAGTTCTTC
CASSLVAYEQFF
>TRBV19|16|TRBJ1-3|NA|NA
TGTGCCAGTAGTATAGGTGGACAGCTCTCTGGAAACACCATATATTTT
CASSIGGQLSGNTIYF
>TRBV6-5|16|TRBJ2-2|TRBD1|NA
TGTGCCAGCAGTTTATTGACAGGGGGTAACACCGGGGAGCTGTTTTTT
CASSLLTGGNTGELFF
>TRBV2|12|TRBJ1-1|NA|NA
TGTGCCAGCTCAATCGCGGGGCATGAAGCTTTCTTT
CASSIAGHEAFF
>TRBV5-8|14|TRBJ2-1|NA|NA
TGTGCCAGCAGCTTAGGAGGGGGCAGGGATGAGCAGTTCTTC
CASSLGGGRDEQFF
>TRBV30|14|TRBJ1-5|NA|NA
TGTGCCTGGAGGGAGGGGTCGGGCAATCAGCCCCAGCATTTT
CAWREGSGNQPQHF
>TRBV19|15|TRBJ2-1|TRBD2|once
TGTGCCAGTAGTCTCCGACTAGCGGGGGACGGGGAGCAGTTCTTC
CASSLRLAGDGEQFF
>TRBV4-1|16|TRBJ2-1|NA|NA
TGCGCCAGCAGCCAGGGAACAGGGGACTGGATTAATGAGCAGTTCTTC
CASSQGTGDWINEQFF
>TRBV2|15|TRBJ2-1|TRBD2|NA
TGTGCCAGCAGTTCCAGGACTAGCGGGGGTAATGAGCAGTTCTTC
CASSSRTSGGNEQFF
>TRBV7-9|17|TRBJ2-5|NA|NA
TGTGCCAGCAGCTTAGCGCTGGCCGACCGGAGTAGGGAGACCCAGTACTTC
CASSLALADRSRETQYF
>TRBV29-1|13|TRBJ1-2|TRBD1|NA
TGCAGCGTTGGACAGGGGACCGGCTATGGCTACACCTTC
CSVGQGTGYGYTF
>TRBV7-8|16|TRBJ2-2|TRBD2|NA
TGTGCCAGCAGCTTTGGACTAGCGGGGGTCCCGGAGGAGCTGTTTTTT
CASSFGLAGVPEELFF
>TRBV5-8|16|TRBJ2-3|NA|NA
TGTGCCAGCAGCTTTCTTAAAGGGGCGAGCACAGATACGCAGTATTTT
CASSFLKGASTDTQYF
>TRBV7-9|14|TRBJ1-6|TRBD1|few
TGTGCCAGCAGCCAGGGACAGGGAGTTTCACCCCTCCACTTT
CASSQGQGVSPLHF
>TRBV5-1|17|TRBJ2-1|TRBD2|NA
TGCGCCAGCAGCGGACGGACTAGCGGGGGGCAGCTCAATGAGCAGTTCTTC
CASSGRTSGGQLNEQFF
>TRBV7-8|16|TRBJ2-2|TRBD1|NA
TGTGCCAGCAGCTCCGGTGGGACAGAGAACACCGGGGAGCTGTTTTTT
CASSSGGTENTGELFF
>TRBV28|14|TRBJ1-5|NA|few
TGTGCCAGCAAACCGCCGGGGGGTAATCAGCCCCAGCATTTT
CASKPPGGNQPQHF
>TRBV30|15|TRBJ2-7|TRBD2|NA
TGTGCCTGGAGCCGTATACAGGGAGCGGGGGTGGGGCAGTACTTC
CAWSRIQGAGVGQYF
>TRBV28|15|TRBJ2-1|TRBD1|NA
TGTGCCAGCAGTTTCGGGCAGGGGGCGAAAAATGAGCAGTTCTTC
CASSFGQGAKNEQFF
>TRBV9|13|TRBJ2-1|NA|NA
TGTGCCAGCAGCGTAGGAGGGGGCAATGAGCAGTTCTTC
CASSVGGGNEQFF
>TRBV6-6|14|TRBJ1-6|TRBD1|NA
TGTGCCAGCAGTTTCAGGGGGCAGGATTCACCCCTCCACTTT
CASSFRGQDSPLHF